This T cell receptor beta chain stems from a study of T-cell memory formation after mild COVID-19. The CDR3 spans 15 residues. Germline V gives CDR1 SGHTA, CDR2 FQGTGA. The V segment lost 5 bases and the J segment 2 bases; nucleotides outside the gene matches: 9. Worth noting for this clonotype: Its matching antigen is unknown.

TCR alpha and TCR beta cDNA libraries with sample barcodes and UMIs came from 5'RACE using constant-segment primers. TCRdb re-analysed the 5' RACE reads in MiXCR, keeping a single row per CDR3 protein. The table has over 450,000 distinct CDR3 sequences, around 20% seen once. Points from the study as a whole: Among contracting clones, CD4+ were mainly CM/EM and CD8+ enriched in EMRA. While clones contracting from day 15 to 85 were balanced between CD4 and CD8, later expanders leaned CD4+.

The TCR comes from an adult woman who had mild COVID-19 (a few samples of this study predate the infection). Cell type and time point are not known. Specimen: PBMCs or a T cell subset sorted from them (not recorded which). This chain connects TRBV7-3 to TRBJ2-7, with 7 bases fitting TRBD2. The CDR3 region is CASSGAPGLAYEQYF. In DNA, the CDR3 is TGTGCCAGCAGCGGGGCCCCAGGACTAGCCTACGAGCAGTACTTC.